The present T cell receptor beta chain was sequenced within a study of CD8+CD57+ T cells in acquired aplastic anemia. This CDR3 has 15 residues. The germline V gene encodes CDR1 PRHDT and CDR2 FYEKMQ (reference sequence). With V trimmed by 5 bases and J by 4 bases, 9 bases remained unmatched. Researchers used genomic DNA as the template to profile TCR beta VDJ and CDR3. MiXCR was run by TCRdb on the reads, yielding one entry per CDR3 protein. Found here are some 180,000 distinct CDR3 sequences, roughly 65% of them singletons; the top ten hold about 42%. Only patients with CD8+CD57+ cell expansion on flow cytometry were chosen for sequencing.

Sequences were obtained from sorted CD4+, CD8+, or CD8+CD57+ T cells (not recorded which) from PBMCs. The V and J genes are TRBV13 and TRBJ1-2; 8 nucleotides align to TRBD1. This receptor was identified in a human donor with aplastic anemia. CDR3 region: CASSLVDRGRYGYTF. The DNA of the CDR3 is TGTGCCAGCAGCCTGGTTGACAGGGGACGCTATGGCTACACCTTC.